The next 11 T cell receptor beta chains were all read from a single sample in a study of T cell changes during pregnancy in multiple sclerosis. Sequencing used immunoSEQ multiplex PCR; TCRdb keeps in-frame clones, though not all of them. In the table there are some 120,000 clones, roughly 97% of which are singletons. The input for sequencing was peripheral blood, taken after pregnancy. Receptors were obtained from a female donor with multiple sclerosis, enrolled in a pregnancy study.

The chain has TRBV27 and TRBJ2-2, with D perhaps TRBD2 (6 bases). The V gene's germline CDR1 is MNHEY and CDR2 SMNVEV (reference sequence). CDR3 length: 16 amino acids. V lost 4 bases and J lost 4, with 16 bases in between. CDR3 sequence: CASSWRRGGSTGELFF. The CDR3 DNA reads TGTGCCAGCAGTTGGAGACGTGGAGGGAGCACCGGGGAGCTGTTTTTT.

The J gene is TRBJ1-4, the V gene TRBV4-2, with 8 bases identical to TRBD1. From germline, CDR1 is LGHNA and CDR2 YNFKEQ. V trimming: 1 base; J trimming: 6 bases; junction bases outside the gene matches: 4. The CDR3 length is 15 residues. The CDR3 nucleotides are TGTGCCAGCAGCCAAGCCCAGGGGGCGGATGAAAAACTGTTTTTT. This translates into CASSQAQGADEKLFF.

The chain has TRBV10-3 and TRBJ1-2; 7 positions match TRBD1. V shed 8 bases and J 8 bases; nucleotides not matched to a gene: 14. Germline V gene data show CDR1 as ENHRY and CDR2 as SYGVKD. The CDR3 totals 14 residues. CDR3 region: CAIATGTADMGYTF. Here the CDR3 DNA reads TGTGCCATCGCAACCGGGACAGCGGACATGGGCTACACCTTC.

The chain employs TRBV10-3 and TRBJ2-7, with 9 nucleotides matching TRBD1. The CDR3 loop spans 11 amino acids. V was clipped by 11 bases and J by 4 bases; unmatched bases: 3. The germline V gene encodes CDR1 ENHRY and CDR2 SYGVKD. CDR3 DNA: TGTGCCCTGGGACAGGGTTACGAGCAGTACTTC. It yields the protein CALGQGYEQYF.

The J gene is TRBJ2-2, the V gene TRBV9, with D perhaps TRBD1 (5 bases). Germline lookup yields CDR1 SGDLS and CDR2 YYNGEE. CDR3 length: 16 amino acids. V dropped 0 bases and J dropped 4 bases, with 13 bases sitting between them. The CDR3 sequence is CASSVVSGQGTGELFF. DNA for the CDR3: TGTGCCAGCAGCGTAGTATCCGGACAAGGCACCGGGGAGCTGTTTTTT.

This sequence joins TRBV11-2 and TRBJ2-1; 13 bases are shared with TRBD2. V lost 6 bases, J lost 0 bases, and 2 bases stayed unmatched. The CDR3 length is 16 residues. CDR1 is SGHAT and CDR2 is FQNNGV in the germline V gene. This chain's CDR3 is CASSRTSGSSYNEQFF. CDR3 DNA sequence: TGTGCCAGCAGTCGGACTAGCGGGAGCTCCTACAATGAGCAGTTCTTC.

This chain joins TRBV9 and TRBJ2-1, with D perhaps matching TRBD1 (6 bases). Germline V gene data show CDR1 as SGDLS and CDR2 as YYNGEE. The CDR3 runs 14 residues. Trimming removed 3 bases from V and 3 bases from J, with 10 bases in between. The CDR3 coding sequence is TGTGCCAGCAGCGGGGGGACATACTACAATGAGCAGTTCTTC. This translates into CASSGGTYYNEQFF.

The V and J genes are TRBV7-2 and TRBJ2-5; 13 bases map to TRBD2. V shed 6 bases, J shed 5 bases, and the junction held 6 bases outside the gene matches. Germline-derived CDR1 and CDR2 are SGHTA and FQGNSA. The CDR3 contains 15 residues. In DNA form, the CDR3 reads TGTGCCAGCAGTCACGGACTAGCGGGAGTTGAGACCCAGTACTTC. Translating gives CASSHGLAGVETQYF. Complete variable domain (other parts from reference TRBV7-2 and TRBJ2-5): GAGVSQSPSNKVTEKGKDVELRCDPISGHTALYWYRQSLGQGLEFLIYFQGNSAPDKSGLPSDRFSAERTGGSVSTLTIQRTQQEDSAVYLCASSHGLAGVETQYFGPGTRLLVL.

The CDR3 sequence is CAWSDRGPYEQYF. The CDR3 DNA reads as TGTGCCTGGAGTGACAGGGGCCCCTACGAGCAGTACTTC. The chain combines TRBV30 with TRBJ2-7, with 7 bases that match TRBD1. The CDR3 runs 13 residues. V shed 1 base and J 2 bases; nucleotides not matched to a gene: 2. CDR1 is GTSNPN, CDR2 SVGIG, per germline (reference sequence).

This chain links TRBV27 with TRBJ2-3; 7 bases line up with TRBD1. The germline gives CDR1 MNHEY, CDR2 SMNVEV (reference sequence). This CDR3 has 17 residues. Trimming at V came to 1 base and at J to 2 bases, leaving 9 bases not matched to a gene. The DNA for the CDR3 is TGTGCCAGCAGTTTATTGGGGACAGCACCTTACACAGATACGCAGTATTTT. Protein product: CASSLLGTAPYTDTQYF.

The chain links TRBV28 to TRBJ2-5; D gene ambiguous. Germline V gene sequence: CDR1 MDHEN, CDR2 SYDVKM. Trimming stripped 6 bases from V and 5 bases from J, with 10 bases between. There are 12 residues in the CDR3. The CDR3 DNA follows: TGTGCCAGCAGCTCCCCCGCGGAGACCCAGTACTTC. This sequence encodes CASSSPAETQYF.